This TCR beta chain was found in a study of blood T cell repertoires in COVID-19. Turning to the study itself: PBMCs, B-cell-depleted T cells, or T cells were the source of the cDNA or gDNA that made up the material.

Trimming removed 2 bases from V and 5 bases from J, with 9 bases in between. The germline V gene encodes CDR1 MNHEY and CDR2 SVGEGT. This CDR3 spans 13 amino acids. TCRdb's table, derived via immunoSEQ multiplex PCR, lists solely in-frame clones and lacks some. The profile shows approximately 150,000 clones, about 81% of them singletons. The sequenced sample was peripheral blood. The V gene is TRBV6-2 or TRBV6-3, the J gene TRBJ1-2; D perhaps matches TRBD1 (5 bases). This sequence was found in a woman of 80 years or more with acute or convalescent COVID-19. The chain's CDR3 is CASSYERGYGYTF. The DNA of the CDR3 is TGTGCCAGCAGTTACGAAAGGGGATATGGCTACACCTTC.